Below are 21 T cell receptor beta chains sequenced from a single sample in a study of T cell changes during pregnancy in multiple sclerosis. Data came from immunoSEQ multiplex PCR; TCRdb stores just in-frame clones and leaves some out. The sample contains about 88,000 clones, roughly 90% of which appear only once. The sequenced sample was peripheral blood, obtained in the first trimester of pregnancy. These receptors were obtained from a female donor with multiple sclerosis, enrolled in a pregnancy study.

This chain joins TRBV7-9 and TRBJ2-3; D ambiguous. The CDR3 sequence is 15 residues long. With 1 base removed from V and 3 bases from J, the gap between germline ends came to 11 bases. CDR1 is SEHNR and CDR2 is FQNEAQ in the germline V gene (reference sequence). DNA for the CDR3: TGTGCCAGCAGCTTAGGGAGTAGTACGACAGATACGCAGTATTTT. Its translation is CASSLGSSTTDTQYF.

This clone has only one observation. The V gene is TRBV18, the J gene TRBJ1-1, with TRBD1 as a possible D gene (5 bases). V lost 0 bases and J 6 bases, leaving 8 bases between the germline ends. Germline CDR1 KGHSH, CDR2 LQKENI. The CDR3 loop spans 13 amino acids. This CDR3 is CASSPPAGSEAFF. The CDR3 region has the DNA TGTGCCAGCTCACCACCGGCAGGGTCTGAAGCTTTCTTT.

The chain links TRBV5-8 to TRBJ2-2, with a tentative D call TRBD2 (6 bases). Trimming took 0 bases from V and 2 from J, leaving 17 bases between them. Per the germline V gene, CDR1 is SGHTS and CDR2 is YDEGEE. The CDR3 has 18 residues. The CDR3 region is CASSLVEGLATNTGELFF. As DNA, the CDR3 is TGTGCCAGCAGCTTGGTGGAAGGGCTAGCGACTAACACCGGGGAGCTGTTTTTT.

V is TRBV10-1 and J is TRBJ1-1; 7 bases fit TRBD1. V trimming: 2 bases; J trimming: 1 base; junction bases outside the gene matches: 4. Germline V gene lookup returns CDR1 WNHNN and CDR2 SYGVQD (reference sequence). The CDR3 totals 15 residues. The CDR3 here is CASSESSGGNTEAFF. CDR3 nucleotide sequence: TGCGCCAGCAGTGAGAGCTCAGGGGGGAACACTGAAGCTTTCTTT.

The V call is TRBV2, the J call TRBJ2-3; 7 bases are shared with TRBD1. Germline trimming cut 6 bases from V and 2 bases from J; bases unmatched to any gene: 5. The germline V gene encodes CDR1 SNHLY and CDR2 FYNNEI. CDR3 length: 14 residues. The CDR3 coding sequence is TGTGCCAGCAGCGACAGGGCCAACACAGATACGCAGTATTTT. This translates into CASSDRANTDTQYF.

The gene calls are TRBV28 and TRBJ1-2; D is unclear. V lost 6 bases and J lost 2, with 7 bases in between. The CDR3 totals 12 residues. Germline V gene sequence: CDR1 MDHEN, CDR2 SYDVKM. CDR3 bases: TGTGCCAGCAGGCTAGGAAACTATGGCTACACCTTC. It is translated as CASRLGNYGYTF.

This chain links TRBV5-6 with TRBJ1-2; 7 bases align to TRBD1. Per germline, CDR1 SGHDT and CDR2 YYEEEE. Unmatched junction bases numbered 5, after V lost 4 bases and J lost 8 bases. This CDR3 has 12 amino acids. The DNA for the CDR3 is TGTGCCAGCAGCCCGGACAGGATCGGCTACACCTTC. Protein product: CASSPDRIGYTF.

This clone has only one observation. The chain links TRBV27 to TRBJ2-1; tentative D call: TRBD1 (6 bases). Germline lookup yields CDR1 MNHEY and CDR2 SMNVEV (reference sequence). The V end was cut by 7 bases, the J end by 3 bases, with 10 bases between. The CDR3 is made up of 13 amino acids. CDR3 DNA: TGTGCCAGCACGGACAGCAACTACAATGAGCAGTTCTTC. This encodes CASTDSNYNEQFF.

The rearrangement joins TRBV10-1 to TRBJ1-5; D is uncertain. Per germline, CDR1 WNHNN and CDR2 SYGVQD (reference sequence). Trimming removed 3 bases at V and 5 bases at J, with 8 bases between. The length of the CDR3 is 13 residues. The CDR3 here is CASSEEVYQPQHF. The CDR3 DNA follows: TGCGCCAGCAGTGAAGAGGTTTATCAGCCCCAGCATTTT.

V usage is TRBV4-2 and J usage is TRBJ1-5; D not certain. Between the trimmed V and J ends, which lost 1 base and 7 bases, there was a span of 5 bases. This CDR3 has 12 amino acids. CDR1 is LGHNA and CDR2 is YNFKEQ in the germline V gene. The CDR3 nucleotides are TGTGCCAGCAGCCAAGGTTCGCAGCCCCAGCATTTT. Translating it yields CASSQGSQPQHF.

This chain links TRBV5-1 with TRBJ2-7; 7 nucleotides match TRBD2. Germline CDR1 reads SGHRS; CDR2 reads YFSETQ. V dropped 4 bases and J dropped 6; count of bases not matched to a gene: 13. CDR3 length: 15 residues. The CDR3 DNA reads TGCGCCAGCAGCGCCCAGACTAGCTTCGTCGGCGAGCAGTACTTC. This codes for CASSAQTSFVGEQYF. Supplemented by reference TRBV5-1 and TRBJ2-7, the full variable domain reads KAGVTQTPRYLIKTRGQQVTLSCSPISGHRSVSWYQQTPGQGLQFLFEYFSETQRNKGNFPGRFSGRQFSNSRSEMNVSTLELGDSALYLCASSAQTSFVGEQYFGPGTRLTVT.

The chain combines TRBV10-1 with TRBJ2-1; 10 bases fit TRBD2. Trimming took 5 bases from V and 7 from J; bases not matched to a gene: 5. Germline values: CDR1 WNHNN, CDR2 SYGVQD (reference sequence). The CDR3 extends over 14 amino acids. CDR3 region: CASSSGRARNEQFF. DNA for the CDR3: TGCGCCAGCAGTAGCGGGAGGGCGAGGAATGAGCAGTTCTTC.

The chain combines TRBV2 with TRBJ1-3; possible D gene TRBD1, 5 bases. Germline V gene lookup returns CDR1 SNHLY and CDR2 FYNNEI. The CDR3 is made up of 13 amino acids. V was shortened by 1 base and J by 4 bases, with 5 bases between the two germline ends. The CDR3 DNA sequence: TGTGCCAGCAGTGAAGGACAGGGAAACACCATATATTTT. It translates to CASSEGQGNTIYF.

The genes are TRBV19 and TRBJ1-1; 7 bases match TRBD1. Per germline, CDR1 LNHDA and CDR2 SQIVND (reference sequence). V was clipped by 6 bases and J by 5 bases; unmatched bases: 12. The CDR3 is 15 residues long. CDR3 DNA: TGTGCCAGTAGCCCGAGGGCGACAGGGAGGACTGAAGCTTTCTTT. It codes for CASSPRATGRTEAFF.

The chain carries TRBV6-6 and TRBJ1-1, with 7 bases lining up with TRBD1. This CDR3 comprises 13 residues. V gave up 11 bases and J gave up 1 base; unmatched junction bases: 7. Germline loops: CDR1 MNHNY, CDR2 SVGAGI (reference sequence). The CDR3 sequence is CALQDRPNTEAFF. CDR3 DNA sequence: TGTGCCTTGCAGGACAGGCCGAACACTGAAGCTTTCTTT.

The DNA of the CDR3 is TGTGCCAGCAGCTTGCGGTCAACGGTAAACACTGAAGCTTTCTTT. It translates to CASSLRSTVNTEAFF. V is TRBV5-4 and J is TRBJ1-1; D gene unclear. Germline CDR1 and CDR2: SGHNT and YYREEE (reference sequence). V was trimmed by 1 base and J by 2 bases, leaving 12 bases between them. This CDR3 is 15 amino acids long. The whole variable domain, filled in from reference TRBV5-4 and TRBJ1-1, reads ETGVTQSPTHLIKTRGQQVTLRCSSQSGHNTVSWYQQALGQGPQFIFQYYREEENGRGNFPPRFSGLQFPNYSSELNVNALELDDSALYLCASSLRSTVNTEAFFGQGTRLTVV.

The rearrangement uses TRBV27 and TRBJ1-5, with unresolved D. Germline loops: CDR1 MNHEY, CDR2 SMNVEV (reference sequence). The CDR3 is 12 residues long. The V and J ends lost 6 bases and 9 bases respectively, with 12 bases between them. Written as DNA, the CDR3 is TGTGCCAGCAGCTCCCGCGAGGGGCCCCAGCATTTT. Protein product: CASSSREGPQHF.

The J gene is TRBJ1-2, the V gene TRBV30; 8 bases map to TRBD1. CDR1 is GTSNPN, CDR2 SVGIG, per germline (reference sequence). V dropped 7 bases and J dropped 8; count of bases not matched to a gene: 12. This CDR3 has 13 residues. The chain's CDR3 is CASFPGTGGGYTF. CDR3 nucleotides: TGTGCCTCCTTCCCTGGGACAGGAGGGGGCTACACCTTC.

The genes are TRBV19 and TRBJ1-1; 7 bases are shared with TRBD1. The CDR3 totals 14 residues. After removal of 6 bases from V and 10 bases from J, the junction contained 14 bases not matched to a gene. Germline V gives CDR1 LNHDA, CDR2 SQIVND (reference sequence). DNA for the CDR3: TGTGCCAGTAGACCCCAAACCACAGGGGCCCCAGCTTTCTTT. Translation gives CASRPQTTGAPAFF.

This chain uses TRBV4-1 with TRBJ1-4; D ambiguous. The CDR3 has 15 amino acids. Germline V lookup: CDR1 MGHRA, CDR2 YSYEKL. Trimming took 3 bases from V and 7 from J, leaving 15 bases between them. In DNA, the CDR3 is TGCGCCAGCAGCCAGCCACCGGGAGGTGGTGAAAAACTGTTTTTT. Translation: CASSQPPGGGEKLFF.

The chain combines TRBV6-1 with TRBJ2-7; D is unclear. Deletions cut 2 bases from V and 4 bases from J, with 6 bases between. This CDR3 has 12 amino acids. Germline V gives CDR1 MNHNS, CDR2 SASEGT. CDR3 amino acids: CASSEPRYEQYF. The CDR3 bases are TGTGCCAGCAGTGAACCTAGATACGAGCAGTACTTC.